This T cell receptor (beta chain) was captured by sequencing in a study (dated by TCRdb to 2014 to 2015). General notes on the study: The study examined whether tumor-infiltrating Tregs in breast cancer are drawn from blood Tregs or arise in situ by conversion from other CD4+ T cell subsets. What the authors observed across the whole study: The greatest overlap of tumor-infiltrating Treg TCR alpha and beta sequences was with tumor naive CD4+ T cells, followed next by blood naive CD4+ T cells. Tumor memory CD4+ T cell TCR gene usage clustered with blood and lymph node memory CD4+ cells and lymph node naive CD4+ cells. The validation in the larger cohort was limited to a single TCR beta V-J rearrangement instead of whole repertoires.

Full-length TCR variable regions were amplified by 5' RACE PCR with constant-region reverse primers, followed by semi-nested PCR with Nested Universal Primer A. Using the ReliaPrep RNA Cell Miniprep System, total RNA was extracted, and the SMARTer RACE 5'/3' Kit was then used to reverse transcribe the RNA into 5'RACE-ready cDNA. An Illumina MiSeq was used to sequence the full-length TCR alpha and beta libraries, which had been barcoded with multiplex adaptors. As for how the authors treated the data: For each of nine subset-tissue groups, sequencing data from the five patients were pooled, and the groups were then compared using unsupervised clustering of TCR gene usage. The Morisita-Horn index was used to calculate repertoire similarity, with shared sequences weighted according to their contribution to each repertoire. TCRdb itself trimmed the public reads at Q25 with fastp, ran MiXCR and retained productive beta chains. All rows with the same CDR3 protein become a single entry with the most common DNA and genes. None of the V and J calls come from the authors' own analysis; TCRdb made them. The sample profile shows approximately 41,000 distinct CDR3 sequences; approximately 31% of them were found once. Of the sample, about 3.7% falls within the top ten clones.

Remarks on this clonotype: Its cognate antigen has yet to be identified. No quality values exist for individual bases; no much larger clone is one base distant.

Memory CD4+ T cells were isolated as CD4+CD45RO+CD25- cells. Tregs, naive and memory CD4+ T cells from tumor, blood and ipsilateral draining lymph nodes of a handful of breast cancer patients underwent full-length TCR alpha and beta sequencing. Tumor tissue and lymph nodes from ipsilateral axillary dissection were perfused with PBS, minced and digested with collagenase I and hyaluronidase. Ficoll density gradient centrifugation was used to isolate mononuclear cells from either lymph nodes or around 50 ml of peripheral blood. Sorted cell populations were confirmed by FACS to exceed 90% purity. The germline ends are 15 bases apart after V is trimmed by 7 bases and J by 2 bases. From cysteine to phenylalanine, the CDR3 is 13 amino acids long. Just CDR3 DNA is preserved here, 39 bases in frame from base 1. Based on the germline V gene, the CDR1 and CDR2 sequences are SQVTM and ANQGSEA.

Specimen: memory CD4+ T cells sorted from a lymph node. According to the study, the label for this sample's cell subset or site signals: memory CD4+ T cells, CD4+CD45RO+CD25-. This TCR was recovered from a female donor with breast cancer. The rearrangement combines TRBV29-1 with TRBJ2-7, with the D call tentatively TRBD1 or TRBD2, each fitting 6 bases. The nucleotide sequence is TGCAGCGCAACAGGGAGGATCACCTACGAGCAGTACTTC. The encoded protein is CSATGRITYEQYF.